A single sample gave rise to the 2 T cell receptor beta chains below, sequenced in a study of T cell responses to AZD1222 COVID-19 vaccine (dated by TCRdb to about 2021). Taken with the paper, the label for time point translates to: baseline before first vaccination. Library prep was done by the immunoSEQ multiplex PCR assay. What TCRdb holds here is the immuneACCESS table cut down to in-frame rearrangements. Part of the clones is not present; checked against another copy, under half of the missing clones reflect an unresolved V gene, and the others are unexplained. Counted in this sample were over 85,000 clones; 90% to 95% of them appeared once. In total, the top ten clones hold approximately 11% of the sample. The sample consisted of peripheral blood, taken on day 0 of AZD1222 vaccination. The source of these receptors is an adult in good health.

This clone was counted a few times. The chain combines TRBV29-1 with TRBJ2-7; tentatively, D is TRBD1 or TRBD2 (6 bases each). The CDR3 runs to 12 residues. CDR1 is SQVTM, CDR2 ANQGSEA, per germline. Trimming removed 5 bases at V and 5 bases at J, with 13 bases between. This chain's CDR3 is CSVFQGTHEQYF. The CDR3 nucleotides read TGCAGCGTTTTCCAGGGGACTCACGAGCAGTACTTC.

This clone was seen more than once but under ten times. The chain uses TRBV30 and TRBJ1-2, with 7 positions matching TRBD1. With V trimmed by 5 bases and J by 13 bases, 13 bases remained unmatched. The CDR3 length is 12 residues. The V gene's germline CDR1 is GTSNPN and CDR2 SVGIG (reference sequence). CDR3 amino acids: CAWGPKPSGGTF. The CDR3 nucleotides are TGTGCCTGGGGGCCCAAACCGTCAGGGGGCACCTTC.